This T cell receptor (beta chain) was captured in a study of a mutant IDH1 vaccine in newly diagnosed glioma. About the research overall: Beforehand, treatment had been radiotherapy, temozolomide, or both; the majority received both.

This CDR3 comprises 12 residues. From germline, CDR1 is KGHSH and CDR2 LQKENI. V was trimmed by 6 bases and J by 1 base, leaving 5 bases between them. TCRdb keeps only in-frame clones here, not all; method: immunoSEQ multiplex PCR. The table shows about 65,000 clones, with around 83% occurring only once. Time point: week 23, last vaccination. In the vaccine, a single dose held 300 ug of the mutant IDH1 20-mer peptide, along with topical imiquimod. Those who donated had recent WHO grade 3 or 4 IDH1-mutant, ATRX-lost astrocytomas. Study-wide points: With respect to changes in top peripheral T cell clonotypes, pseudoprogression seemed unrelated. Vaccine-induced immune responses were detected in roughly 93% of patients.

As regards this clone: Its target is unknown.

The V gene is TRBV18, the J gene TRBJ2-3; the D is unclear. Source: PBMCs, taken from a glioma patient whose treatment included an IDH1 peptide vaccine. The receptor comes from a young man with glioma. CDR3: CASSSRTDTQYF. Written as DNA, the CDR3 is TGTGCCAGCTCGTCTCGCACAGATACGCAGTATTTT.